A selection of T cell receptor beta chains follows, all from one sample in a study of blood T cell repertoires in COVID-19. Only in-frame clones appear in the TCRdb table, and some are missing; sequencing was by immunoSEQ multiplex PCR. The repertoire has about 80,000 clones, about 85% of them found once; the top ten carry roughly 9%. Specimen: peripheral blood. The receptors here all came from a human donor in a cohort sampled during active COVID-19. Both conserved end residues are part of each CDR3. The D gene is left open where the match is weak. The size of a clone is reported for some rows only, either as once, few or many, or as a class for expanded clones.

len	abundance	j_gene	v_gene	d_gene	CDR3aa	CDR3nt
14	few	TRBJ1-6	TRBV5-1	TRBD1	CASSSGQGNSPLHF	TGCGCCAGCAGTTCGGGACAGGGGAATTCACCCCTCCACTTT
15	NA	TRBJ2-3	TRBV9	NA	CASSVGVGMTDTQYF	TGTGCCAGCAGCGTGGGAGTGGGGATGACAGATACGCAGTATTTT
14	few	TRBJ1-2	TRBV5-4	NA	CASSLEQGFYGYTF	TGTGCCAGCAGCTTGGAACAGGGCTTCTATGGCTACACCTTC
16	NA	TRBJ2-2	TRBV30	NA	CAWSVRGGADTGELFF	TGTGCCTGGAGTGTACGAGGGGGGGCCGACACCGGGGAGCTGTTTTTT
16	NA	TRBJ2-7	TRBV11-2	TRBD1	CASSLVPRQGPYEQYF	TGTGCCAGCAGCTTAGTCCCTCGACAGGGGCCCTACGAGCAGTACTTC
13	NA	TRBJ1-6	TRBV29-1	TRBD1	CSVLQGAGSPLHF	TGCAGCGTCCTACAGGGGGCTGGTTCACCCCTCCACTTT
15	NA	TRBJ2-7	TRBV2	NA	CASSPLVVVSYEQYF	TGTGCCAGCAGTCCCCTTGTAGTAGTCTCCTACGAGCAGTACTTC
14	NA	TRBJ2-2	TRBV2	NA	CASKVRENTGELFF	TGTGCCAGCAAAGTGCGGGAGAACACCGGGGAGCTGTTTTTT
14	once	TRBJ2-7	TRBV11-3	NA	CASSYSDIVYEQYF	TGTGCCAGCAGCTACTCGGACATAGTCTACGAGCAGTACTTC
17	NA	TRBJ2-2	TRBV28	TRBD2	CASSPPGLAVNTGELFF	TGTGCCAGCAGTCCCCCTGGACTAGCGGTCAACACCGGGGAGCTGTTTTTT
14	NA	TRBJ2-2	TRBV29-1	NA	CSGTTGLDTGELFF	TGCAGCGGCACTACAGGGCTGGACACCGGGGAGCTGTTTTTT
12	NA	TRBJ1-3	TRBV6-5	NA	CASGISGNTIYF	TGTGCCAGTGGCATCTCTGGAAACACCATATATTTT
13	NA	TRBJ2-1	TRBV7-7	TRBD1	CASSPGQFNEQFF	TGTGCCAGCAGCCCGGGACAGTTCAATGAGCAGTTCTTC
18	NA	TRBJ1-5	TRBV4-1	NA	CASSQGPTGSYSNQPQHF	TGCGCCAGCAGCCAAGGGCCGACAGGAAGTTATAGCAATCAGCCCCAGCATTTT
13	NA	TRBJ1-2	TRBV2	NA	CASSIPRGYGYTF	TGTGCCAGCAGTATCCCCCGGGGCTATGGCTACACCTTC
14	NA	TRBJ1-2	TRBV3-1/TRBV3-2	NA	CASSQDWQNYGYTF	TGTGCCAGCAGCCAAGATTGGCAAAACTATGGCTACACCTTC
16	NA	TRBJ2-1	TRBV9	TRBD2	CASSVLTSGVYNEQFF	TGTGCCAGCAGCGTACTCACTAGCGGGGTCTACAATGAGCAGTTCTTC
13	NA	TRBJ2-7	TRBV19	NA	CASSIGLTYEQYF	TGTGCCAGTAGTATAGGTCTTACCTACGAGCAGTACTTC
14	NA	TRBJ1-6	TRBV6-5	TRBD1	CASSTGQGASPLHF	TGTGCCAGCAGTACCGGACAGGGGGCCTCACCCCTCCACTTT
13	once	TRBJ2-3	TRBV6-4	TRBD2	CASGRDYTDTQYF	TGTGCCAGCGGCCGGGACTACACAGATACGCAGTATTTT
17	few	TRBJ2-3	TRBV6-1	TRBD2	CASSAGLAGGPGDTQYF	TGTGCCAGCAGTGCTGGACTAGCGGGAGGGCCGGGAGATACGCAGTATTTT
14	NA	TRBJ2-5	TRBV24-1	NA	CATSGLGSGETQYF	TGTGCCACCAGTGGTTTGGGCAGCGGAGAGACCCAGTACTTC
15	NA	TRBJ2-7	TRBV28	TRBD1	CASSSLGTGAYEQYF	TGTGCCAGCAGTTCACTCGGGACAGGGGCCTACGAGCAGTACTTC
13	NA	TRBJ2-2	TRBV9	NA	CASSVSHSGELFF	TGTGCCAGCAGCGTATCACACAGCGGGGAGCTGTTTTTT
11	NA	TRBJ1-4	TRBV29-1	NA	CSVIVDEKLFF	TGCAGCGTGATAGTAGATGAAAAACTGTTTTTT
18	NA	TRBJ2-4	TRBV7-2	TRBD2	CASSPSRLADTEKNIQYF	TGTGCCAGCAGCCCTTCTCGACTAGCGGATACCGAGAAAAACATTCAGTACTTC
14	NA	TRBJ1-1	TRBV11-1	NA	CASSLRATAPEAFF	TGTGCCAGCAGCTTAAGGGCGACAGCTCCTGAAGCTTTCTTT
15	NA	TRBJ2-7	TRBV15	TRBD2	CATSRGGGGRNEQYF	TGTGCCACCAGCAGAGGGGGGGGAGGGAGGAACGAGCAGTACTTC
15	NA	TRBJ2-7	TRBV5-5	NA	CASSLPGTGYYEQYF	TGTGCCAGCAGCTTGCCCGGTACAGGGTACTACGAGCAGTACTTC
14	NA	TRBJ2-3	TRBV30	TRBD1	CAWSGGQMGDTQYF	TGTGCCTGGAGTGGGGGACAGATGGGGGATACGCAGTATTTT
16	NA	TRBJ2-3	TRBV7-2	TRBD2	CASSGKALAGTDTQYF	TGTGCCAGCAGCGGAAAGGCTCTAGCGGGCACAGATACGCAGTATTTT
13	NA	TRBJ1-6	TRBV12-3/TRBV12-4	NA	CASSFKGVSPLHF	TGTGCCAGCAGTTTTAAGGGGGTTTCACCCCTCCACTTT
14	NA	TRBJ2-5	TRBV24-1	NA	CATSALEYQETQYF	TGTGCCACCAGTGCTCTCGAGTACCAAGAGACCCAGTACTTC
16	NA	TRBJ1-6	TRBV9	NA	CASSVGGGSYNSPLHF	TGTGCCAGCAGCGTAGGGGGGGGCTCCTATAATTCACCCCTCCACTTT
17	NA	TRBJ2-7	TRBV3-1/TRBV3-2	NA	CASSHPPQGKFSYEQYF	TGTGCCAGCAGCCATCCGCCTCAGGGAAAATTCTCCTACGAGCAGTACTTC
13	NA	TRBJ2-7	TRBV3-1/TRBV3-2	TRBD2	CASSRGLHYEQYF	TGTGCCAGCAGCCGGGGACTACACTACGAGCAGTACTTC
18	NA	TRBJ1-4	TRBV5-1	TRBD1	CASSLTGTGGMGNEKLFF	TGCGCCAGCAGCTTAACCGGGACAGGGGGAATGGGAAATGAAAAACTGTTTTTT
15	NA	TRBJ2-1	TRBV6-2/TRBV6-3	NA	CASSYNRGGYNEQFF	TGTGCCAGCAGTTACAACAGGGGAGGCTACAATGAGCAGTTCTTC
13	NA	TRBJ2-2	TRBV12-3/TRBV12-4	TRBD2	CASSQTSAGELFF	TGTGCCAGCAGTCAGACTAGCGCCGGGGAGCTGTTTTTT
14	NA	TRBJ1-2	TRBV19	NA	CASRPTGTNYGYTF	TGTGCCAGTAGGCCGACAGGAACTAACTATGGCTACACCTTC
12	NA	TRBJ2-1	TRBV9	NA	CASSVSSNEQFF	TGTGCCAGCAGCGTATCGTCCAATGAGCAGTTCTTC
16	NA	TRBJ1-2	TRBV4-1	NA	CASSQALQGTNYGYTF	TGCGCCAGCAGCCAAGCCCTACAGGGCACTAACTATGGCTACACCTTC
15	NA	TRBJ1-5	TRBV11-3	NA	CASSLRGDSNQPQHF	TGTGCCAGCAGCCTTAGAGGAGATAGCAATCAGCCCCAGCATTTT
16	once	TRBJ2-1	TRBV7-9	NA	CASSLIGQGAGDEQFF	TGTGCCAGCAGCTTAATAGGGCAGGGGGCGGGGGATGAGCAGTTCTTC
13	once	TRBJ1-2	TRBV5-3	NA	CARSRTVTYGYTF	TGTGCCAGAAGCAGGACAGTAACCTATGGCTACACCTTC
11	NA	TRBJ2-5	TRBV20-1	NA	CSASAGETQYF	TGCAGTGCTAGTGCGGGGGAGACCCAGTACTTC
15	NA	TRBJ2-7	TRBV5-1	TRBD2	CASSLQLSGRGEQYF	TGCGCCAGCAGCTTACAACTTAGCGGGAGAGGCGAGCAGTACTTC
15	few	TRBJ1-5	TRBV28	TRBD1	CASSFPRGQGQPQHF	TGTGCCAGCAGTTTCCCTAGGGGGCAGGGTCAGCCCCAGCATTTT
12	NA	TRBJ1-1	TRBV11-3	TRBD1	CASSRDRGEAFF	TGTGCCAGCAGCCGAGACAGGGGTGAAGCTTTCTTT
15	NA	TRBJ1-1	TRBV19	NA	CASSIPTQVGTEAFF	TGTGCCAGTAGTATTCCCACACAGGTGGGCACTGAAGCTTTCTTT
14	NA	TRBJ1-2	TRBV5-1	TRBD1	CASSLLQGADGYTF	TGCGCCAGCAGCCTACTTCAGGGGGCGGACGGCTACACCTTC
15	NA	TRBJ2-1	TRBV29-1	TRBD2	CSPRGLAGPYNEQFF	TGCAGCCCGAGGGGTTTAGCGGGCCCTTACAATGAGCAGTTCTTC
13	NA	TRBJ2-7	TRBV6-5	NA	CASSLTGPYEQYF	TGTGCCAGCAGTTTAACAGGGCCCTACGAGCAGTACTTC
16	NA	TRBJ1-5	TRBV5-8	TRBD1	CASSPDRGRGNQPQHF	TGTGCCAGCAGTCCAGACAGGGGGCGAGGCAATCAGCCCCAGCATTTT